This TCR beta chain stems from a study of cytomegalovirus exposure and HLA in healthy donors. With respect to this clone: The target antigen is unknown.

TCRdb's copy holds only in-frame clones and misses some; the assay was immunoSEQ multiplex PCR. This table holds about 58,000 clones, roughly 90% found once. The CDR3 is 15 residues long. Trimming removed 2 bases from V and 4 bases from J, with 11 bases in between. Germline values: CDR1 MNHEY, CDR2 SVGAGI. Findings and caveats of the study: The investigators catalogued 150 to 200 TCR beta chains as cytomegalovirus-associated. In vitro assays verified that three CMV-associated chains recognized CMV antigens specifically. It was found in a later analysis that first-cohort TCR clusters tended to co-occur in the 120 validation repertoires.

The clonotype was recovered from a young man in good health and CMV-seronegative. The sequencing sample was made of PBMCs. This chain connects TRBV6-5 to TRBJ2-2; D perhaps matches TRBD1 (5 bases). The CDR3 sequence is CASSYGQGGTGELFF. The CDR3 DNA follows: TGTGCCAGCAGTTACGGGCAGGGCGGCACCGGGGAGCTGTTTTTT.